This paragraph covers one TCR beta chain sequence. Its antigen is as yet unknown. Naive CD8 isolation took CD45RO-negative cells positively selected for CCR7 and excluded terminally differentiated effector memory CD45RA+ cells. The sample belongs to a study of shared clonotypes between healthy human individuals. Study-wide background: There were three CD4 naive, three CD4 memory, two CD8 naive and one CD8 memory plates per donor. Whole-study findings and limits: Naive subsets generally had larger estimated richness than memory subsets.

The CDR3 is made up of 14 amino acids. With 0 bases removed from V and 3 bases from J, the gap between germline ends came to 6 bases. The germline V gene encodes CDR1 SGHVS and CDR2 FQNEAQ. Clones were read by immunoSEQ multiplex PCR, and TCRdb kept only the in-frame ones, dropping some. The data contain roughly 2,000,000 clones, 80% to 95% of them seen just once; the ten biggest clones take up about 1.6%. The material sequenced was naive CD8+ T cells from PBMCs. This TCR was sampled from a man in his late teens or twenties in good health. Some clones in this sample may be carry-over from other donors' samples. This chain joins TRBV7-8 and TRBJ1-5, with D unclear. CDR3 DNA sequence: TGTGCCAGCAGCTTAGCGGGAACCAATCAGCCCCAGCATTTT. It yields the protein CASSLAGTNQPQHF.